A selection of T cell receptor beta chains follows, all from one sample in a study of CXCR3-negative and CXCR3-positive naive CD8 T cells. From the 5' RACE reads, TCRdb lists one entry per CDR3 protein and no DNA. Its table lists around 63,000 distinct CDR3 sequences. Sequencing was performed on naive CXCR3+ CD8+ T cells from blood. The receptor set was obtained from a human donor in good health. Some clones in this sample may be carry-over from other donors' samples. The CDR3 runs from the conserved cysteine through the conserved F or W.

V,J,CDR3
TRBV4-3,TRBJ2-2,CASSQHRGSTGELFF
TRBV5-1,TRBJ1-2,CASRFIWGPPGSYTF
TRBV4-3,TRBJ2-1,CASSQDPGLATDNEQFF
TRBV29-1,TRBJ2-7,CSAADVHSYEQYF
TRBV27,TRBJ2-7,CASSRTSSYEQYF
TRBV28,TRBJ2-3,CASSTLPPLGDTQYF
TRBV7-7,TRBJ2-5,CASSTDARRSETQYF
TRBV4-2,TRBJ1-1,CASSQDTTEAFF
TRBV7-8,TRBJ2-3,CASSSTSGAQYF
TRBV12-3/TRBV12-4,TRBJ2-7,CASSLSHGAGAYEQYF
TRBV29-1,TRBJ2-7,CSVAGGVSYEQYF
TRBV9,TRBJ2-7,CASSVTGTGGFEQYF
TRBV12-3/TRBV12-4,TRBJ1-5,CASSFSSGVFDNQPQHF
TRBV5-1,TRBJ2-5,CASSFRRGEETQYF
TRBV6-5,TRBJ1-2,CASSSQSGYGYTF
TRBV9,TRBJ1-1,CASNLWGGEDTEAFF
TRBV12-3/TRBV12-4,TRBJ2-3,CASSSLAFSTDTQYF
TRBV27,TRBJ2-7,CASSPGLAGFSSYEQYF
TRBV28,TRBJ2-7,CASSPRIRSYEQYF
TRBV6-6,TRBJ2-3,CASSQTSGGTDTQYF
TRBV6-6,TRBJ2-7,CASSYSEGFPYEQYF
TRBV11-2,TRBJ2-3,CASSLGGAYTQYF